These 17 T cell receptor beta chains were sequenced from one sample in a study of T cell changes during pregnancy in multiple sclerosis. The protocol was immunoSEQ multiplex PCR, while the TCRdb copy is restricted to in-frame clones and leaves out a portion. The sample shows about 54,000 clones, 80% to 95% of them seen only once. This specimen consisted of peripheral blood, obtained after pregnancy. Receptors were obtained from a female donor in good health, enrolled as a control in a pregnancy study.

J is TRBJ2-1 and V is TRBV7-8; a weak D match, TRBD1 (5 bases). The CDR3 runs 12 residues. The V end was cut by 6 bases, the J end by 10 bases, with 13 bases between. CDR1 SGHVS and CDR2 FQNEAQ come from the germline V gene. CDR3 DNA: TGTGCCAGCAGTAGACTTAACAGGGAGCAGTTCTTC. Protein product: CASSRLNREQFF.

J is TRBJ2-5 and V is TRBV7-9, with a possible D match to TRBD1 (6 bases). Trimming left V 4 bases short and J 2 bases short, with 11 bases between. This CDR3 region has 14 residues. Germline loops: CDR1 SEHNR, CDR2 FQNEAQ (reference sequence). In DNA form, the CDR3 reads TGTGCCAGCAGCTCCGACAGGACACAAGAGACCCAGTACTTC. It encodes CASSSDRTQETQYF.

This chain connects TRBV27 to TRBJ2-3, with 12 bases lining up with TRBD2. The CDR3 runs 17 residues. V dropped 4 bases and J dropped 5; count of bases not matched to a gene: 10. Germline-derived CDR1 and CDR2 are MNHEY and SMNVEV (reference sequence). CDR3 region: CASSSRLAGAGGDTQYF. The CDR3 DNA reads TGTGCCAGCAGTTCCCGACTAGCGGGGGCGGGGGGAGATACGCAGTATTTT.

The rearrangement uses TRBV4-2 and TRBJ2-4; D uncertain. The germline V gene has CDR1 LGHNA and CDR2 YNFKEQ. V was shortened by 0 bases and J by 1 base, with 10 bases between the two germline ends. The CDR3 consists of 16 residues. CDR3 nucleotide sequence: TGTGCCAGCAGCCAAGAACTCTCTTGGGCCAAAAACATTCAGTACTTC. Translated: CASSQELSWAKNIQYF.

The count of this clone is one. J is TRBJ1-3 and V is TRBV30, with D possibly being TRBD1 (5 bases). Germline CDR1 is GTSNPN and CDR2 is SVGIG (reference sequence). The CDR3 contains 15 residues. The V and J ends lost 0 bases and 4 bases respectively, with 13 bases between them. The CDR3 region has the DNA TGTGCCTGGAGTGTACGAGACAGAGACGGAAACACCATATATTTT. Its protein product is CAWSVRDRDGNTIYF.

This clone was seen a few times. This chain links TRBV7-9 with TRBJ1-2, with D tentatively TRBD1 (6 bases). Between the trimmed V and J ends, which lost 4 bases and 0 bases, there was a span of 12 bases. Germline V CDR1 and CDR2: SEHNR, FQNEAQ (reference sequence). The CDR3 sequence is 15 residues long. The CDR3 bases are TGTGCCAGCAGCTGCAAGGACAGCCCTAACTATGGCTACACCTTC. This encodes CASSCKDSPNYGYTF.

The genes are TRBV25-1 and TRBJ1-5; D ambiguous. In germline, CDR1 is MGHDK, CDR2 SYGVNS. CDR3 length equals 14 residues. The V gene lost 0 bases and the J gene lost 6 bases, with 9 bases spanning the gap. CDR3: CASSEYQEVQPQHF. The CDR3 DNA is TGTGCCAGCAGTGAATATCAGGAGGTTCAGCCCCAGCATTTT.

The chain employs TRBV9 and TRBJ1-3; 7 bases match TRBD1. The CDR3 loop spans 17 amino acids. Germline loops: CDR1 SGDLS, CDR2 YYNGEE. The ends lost 2 bases at V and 0 bases at J; junction bases unmatched: 8. Here the CDR3 reads CASSVKTGSFSGNTIYF. In DNA, the CDR3 is TGTGCCAGCAGCGTTAAGACAGGGTCTTTCTCTGGAAACACCATATATTTT.

V is TRBV7-2 and J is TRBJ2-7; D is perhaps TRBD2 (5 bases). The V gene lost 5 bases and the J gene lost 2 bases, with 13 bases spanning the gap. The CDR3 length is 14 residues. Germline lookup yields CDR1 SGHTA and CDR2 FQGNSA. In DNA, the CDR3 is TGTGCCAGCAGCCCCCAGGCGGGCCCCTACGAGCAGTACTTC. Protein sequence: CASSPQAGPYEQYF.

The CDR3 coding sequence is TGTGCCTCCCGGGTTGTCAACTATGGCTACACCTTC. Translated, it gives CASRVVNYGYTF. The chain uses TRBV28 and TRBJ1-2; D is unresolved. Germline V gene data show CDR1 as MDHEN and CDR2 as SYDVKM. This CDR3 is 12 amino acids long. Between the trimmed V and J ends, which lost 11 bases and 2 bases, there was a span of 12 bases.

V usage is TRBV28 and J usage is TRBJ2-1, with D uncertain. This CDR3 is built from 15 residues. V was shortened by 3 bases and J by 0 bases, with 9 bases between the two germline ends. The V gene's germline CDR1 is MDHEN and CDR2 SYDVKM. DNA of the CDR3: TGTGCCAGCAGTTTTGATGCGAGCTCCTACAATGAGCAGTTCTTC. This encodes CASSFDASSYNEQFF.

This chain uses TRBV10-3 with TRBJ2-7; 7 nucleotides agree with TRBD1. With 3 bases clipped from V and 2 bases from J, the junction kept 7 bases outside the gene matches. The V gene's germline CDR1 is ENHRY and CDR2 SYGVKD. The CDR3 is 15 amino acids. For the CDR3, the DNA is TGTGCCATCAGTGATAACCGTCAGGGGGCCTACGAGCAGTACTTC. Its translation: CAISDNRQGAYEQYF.

This clone has just one count. The chain uses TRBV11-3 and TRBJ2-7; D may be TRBD1 (6 bases). Trimming cost V 5 bases and J 0 bases, with 14 bases left between them. The germline V gene encodes CDR1 SGHNT and CDR2 YENEEA. CDR3 length: 15 amino acids. The CDR3 region is CASSLGQTGSYEQYF. CDR3 DNA: TGTGCCAGCAGCCTCGGACAGACCGGCTCCTACGAGCAGTACTTC.

The V and J genes are TRBV27 and TRBJ2-1; D may be TRBD1 (6 bases). V was cut by 1 base and J by 5 bases, with 18 bases left in between. The germline gives CDR1 MNHEY, CDR2 SMNVEV (reference sequence). CDR3 length: 17 amino acids. CDR3 in DNA: TGTGCCAGCAGTTTATACCTAGGGGGACGGAGAAACAATGAGCAGTTCTTC. It yields the protein CASSLYLGGRRNNEQFF.

The gene calls are TRBV11-2 and TRBJ1-3, with 8 bases fitting TRBD1. After removal of 5 bases from V and 8 bases from J, the junction contained 5 bases not matched to a gene. Germline CDR1 SGHAT, CDR2 FQNNGV. CDR3 length: 13 amino acids. CDR3 residues: CASSMRQGHTIYF. CDR3 in DNA: TGTGCCAGCAGCATGCGACAGGGGCACACCATATATTTT.

The gene calls are TRBV28 and TRBJ2-7; no firm D call. Germline V lookup: CDR1 MDHEN, CDR2 SYDVKM. The CDR3 has 12 amino acids. Trimming removed 4 bases from V and 2 bases from J, with 6 bases in between. CDR3 in DNA: TGTGCCAGCAGTTCGGAGCCCTACGAGCAGTACTTC. Translated: CASSSEPYEQYF.

In its sample, this clone was seen once. The chain is built from TRBV6-5 and TRBJ1-3, with TRBD1 matching 8 bases. The germline V gene encodes CDR1 MNHEY and CDR2 SVGAGI. The J segment lost 3 bases and the V segment lost 7 bases, leaving 5 bases of the junction unmatched. The CDR3 totals 14 residues. The CDR3: CASKGQGYGNTIYF. The CDR3 DNA is TGTGCCAGCAAAGGACAGGGCTATGGAAACACCATATATTTT.